The next 8 T cell receptor beta chains were all read from a single sample in a study of patients and donors after allogeneic stem cell transplantation (dated by TCRdb to 2020 to 2021). Preparation of the library involved RT-PCR. Sequencing relied on a NextSeq 550. TCRdb redid the processing of the public reads, applying fastp at Q25 and MiXCR, and retained in-frame beta chains. One record per CDR3 amino acid sequence lists the most common genes and DNA. Counted in this sample were about 4,100 distinct CDR3 sequences; less than 25% of them appeared once. The top ten constitute roughly 15% of the sample. Source material: blood, either unsorted or a sorted T cell fraction (not recorded which). Receptor source: a human donor who was either an allogeneic HSCT recipient or a stem cell or donor lymphocyte infusion donor (not recorded which). It is not recorded whose cells these are; they may come from a transplant donor.

This clonotype is medium-sized. The CDR3 here is CASSLEGPDTQYF. DNA for the CDR3: TGTGCCAGCAGCTTAGAAGGTCCAGATACGCAGTATTTT. The gene calls are TRBV7-2 and TRBJ2-3; no definite D call. The germline CDR1 and CDR2 sequences are SGHTA and FQGNSA. V lost 1 base and J lost 4, with 6 bases in between. The CDR3 is 13 amino acids.

This clonotype qualifies as medium-sized. This chain joins TRBV5-1 and TRBJ1-1; a possible D gene is TRBD1 (5 bases). Trimming shortened V by 4 bases and J by 0 bases, and 16 bases separated the two germline ends. The CDR3 consists of 16 residues. The germline CDR1 and CDR2 sequences are SGHRS and YFSETQ. CDR3 amino acids: CASSAGYLDMNTEAFF. The CDR3 nucleotides are TGCGCCAGCAGCGCGGGGTACTTGGACATGAACACTGAAGCTTTCTTT. Supplemented by reference TRBV5-1 and TRBJ1-1, the full variable domain reads KAGVTQTPRYLIKTRGQQVTLSCSPISGHRSVSWYQQTPGQGLQFLFEYFSETQRNKGNFPGRFSGRQFSNSRSEMNVSTLELGDSALYLCASSAGYLDMNTEAFFGQGTRLTVV.

The V gene is TRBV2, the J gene TRBJ1-2; TRBD1 matches at 8 bases. The CDR3 runs to 13 residues. The J segment lost 8 bases and the V segment lost 6 bases, leaving 8 bases of the junction unmatched. The germline V gene encodes CDR1 SNHLY and CDR2 FYNNEI. The CDR3 coding sequence is TGTGCCAGCAGGACCCCCGGGACAGGCGGCTACACCTTC. This codes for CASRTPGTGGYTF.

V is TRBV30 and J is TRBJ2-1, with a possible D match to TRBD2 (6 bases). Germline V gene lookup returns CDR1 GTSNPN and CDR2 SVGIG (reference sequence). This CDR3 comprises 12 residues. V was trimmed by 1 base and J by 8 bases, leaving 9 bases between them. Here the CDR3 DNA reads TGTGCCTGGAGTGAACTAGCAGATGAGCAGTTCTTC. Residues: CAWSELADEQFF.

This clonotype was seen more than once but under ten times. The chain uses TRBV7-2 and TRBJ1-2; D unclear. The CDR3 has 12 residues. In germline, CDR1 is SGHTA, CDR2 FQGNSA. V lost 0 bases and J 10 bases, leaving 9 bases between the germline ends. CDR3 nucleotide sequence: TGTGCCAGCAGCTTAGCCGGCTCTGACTACACCTTC. Protein sequence: CASSLAGSDYTF.

By share of the sample, this clonotype is medium-sized. DNA of the CDR3: TGCAGCGTTGACGACACAGGGGGGTATGGCTACACCTTC. Encoded protein: CSVDDTGGYGYTF. The chain joins TRBV29-1 to TRBJ1-2; TRBD1 matches 8 bases. The germline gives CDR1 SQVTM, CDR2 ANQGSEA. The V segment lost 3 bases and the J segment 5 bases; nucleotides outside the gene matches: 5. This CDR3 region has 13 residues.

The J gene is TRBJ2-3, the V gene TRBV12-3 or TRBV12-4; TRBD1 matches at 10 bases. There are 15 residues in the CDR3. Trimming at V came to 5 bases and at J to 3 bases, leaving 5 bases not matched to a gene. CDR3 DNA sequence: TGTGCCAGCAGTCACCGACAGGGGGCAACAGATACGCAGTATTTT. This codes for CASSHRQGATDTQYF.

In this sample, this clonotype turned up a few times. This chain connects TRBV3-1 to TRBJ2-7; no reliable D call. The CDR3 runs to 12 residues. The germline V gene has CDR1 LGHDT and CDR2 YNNKEL (reference sequence). V lost 1 base and J 4 bases, leaving 5 bases between the germline ends. CDR3 residues: CASSQVSYEQYF. In DNA form, the CDR3 reads TGTGCCAGCAGCCAAGTCTCGTACGAGCAGTACTTC.